This T cell receptor beta chain came from a study of T cells after yellow fever vaccination. Study at large: In the case of low-cell-number fractions, SMART-Seq v4 Ultra Low Input was used for preparation.

The CDR3 length is 14 residues. The trim removed 0 bases at V and 9 bases at J, leaving 7 bases unmatched. The germline V gene has CDR1 LGHNA and CDR2 YSLEER. Template switching by 5'RACE produced TCR cDNA, adding a universal primer site and UMIs. TCRdb redid the calling of the 5' RACE reads with MiXCR, one entry per CDR3 protein. The data contain approximately 300,000 distinct CDR3 sequences, 6.8% of them singletons. This clonotype was seen a few times. What it binds is not known. Study-level results: The secondary response was weaker but peaked faster, day 5 versus 15. Re-detected after boosting: most primary clones, around 97% of CD4 and about 89% of CD8.

V gene TRBV4-3 combines with J gene TRBJ1-1; 7 bases are a match to TRBD1. The sequences come from PBMCs, collected about 49 days after the first yellow fever vaccination. This sequence originates from a man aged 18 to 35 who received the YFV17D yellow fever vaccine. The CDR3 region is CASSQDLRDSKAFF. DNA for the CDR3: TGCGCCAGCAGCCAAGATCTCCGGGACAGTAAAGCTTTCTTT.